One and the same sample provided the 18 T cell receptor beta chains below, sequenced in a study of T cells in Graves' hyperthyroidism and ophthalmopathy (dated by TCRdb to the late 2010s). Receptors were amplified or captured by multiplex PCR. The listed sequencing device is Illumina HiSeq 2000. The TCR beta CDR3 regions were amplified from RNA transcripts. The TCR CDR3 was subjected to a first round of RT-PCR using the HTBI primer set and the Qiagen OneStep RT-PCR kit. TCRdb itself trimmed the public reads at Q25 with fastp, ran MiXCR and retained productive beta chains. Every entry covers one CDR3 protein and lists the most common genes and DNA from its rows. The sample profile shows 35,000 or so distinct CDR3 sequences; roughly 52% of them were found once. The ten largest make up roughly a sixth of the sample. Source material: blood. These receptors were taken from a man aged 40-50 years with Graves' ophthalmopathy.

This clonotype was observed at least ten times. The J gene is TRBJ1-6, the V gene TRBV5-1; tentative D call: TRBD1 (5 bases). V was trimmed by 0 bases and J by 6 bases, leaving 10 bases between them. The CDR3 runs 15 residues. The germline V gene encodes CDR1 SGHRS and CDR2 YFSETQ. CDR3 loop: CASSLGVGGNSPLHF. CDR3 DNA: TGCGCCAGCAGCTTGGGAGTGGGGGGTAATTCACCCCTCCACTTT. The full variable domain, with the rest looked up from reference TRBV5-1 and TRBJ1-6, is KAGVTQTPRYLIKTRGQQVTLSCSPISGHRSVSWYQQTPGQGLQFLFEYFSETQRNKGNFPGRFSGRQFSNSRSEMNVSTLELGDSALYLCASSLGVGGNSPLHFGNGTRLTVT.

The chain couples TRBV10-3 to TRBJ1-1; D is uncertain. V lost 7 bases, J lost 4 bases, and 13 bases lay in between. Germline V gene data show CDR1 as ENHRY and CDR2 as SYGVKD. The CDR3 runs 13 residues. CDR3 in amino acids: CAIIGGRSTEAFF. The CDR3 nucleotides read TGTGCCATCATCGGTGGGCGCTCCACTGAAGCTTTCTTT.

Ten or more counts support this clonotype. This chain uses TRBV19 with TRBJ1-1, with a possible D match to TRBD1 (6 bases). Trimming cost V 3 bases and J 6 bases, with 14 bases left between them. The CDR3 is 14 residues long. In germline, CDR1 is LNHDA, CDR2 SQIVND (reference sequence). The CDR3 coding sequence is TGTGCCAGTAGTATTTCGGGGGGGGGCTCTGAAGCTTTCTTT. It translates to CASSISGGGSEAFF.

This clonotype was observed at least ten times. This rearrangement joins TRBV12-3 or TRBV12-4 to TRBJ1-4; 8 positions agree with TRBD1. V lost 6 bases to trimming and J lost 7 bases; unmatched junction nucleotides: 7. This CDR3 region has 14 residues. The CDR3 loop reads CASSRQGMGEKLFF. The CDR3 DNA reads TGTGCCAGCAGCCGACAGGGGATGGGTGAAAAACTGTTTTTT.

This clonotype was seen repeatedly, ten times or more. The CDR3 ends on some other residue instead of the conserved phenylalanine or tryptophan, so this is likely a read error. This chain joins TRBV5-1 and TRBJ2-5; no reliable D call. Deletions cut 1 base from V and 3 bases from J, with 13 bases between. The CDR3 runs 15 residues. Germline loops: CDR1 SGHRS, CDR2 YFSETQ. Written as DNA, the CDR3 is TGCGCCAGCAGCTTGAATATCGACGGTAAAGAGACCCAGTACCTC. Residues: CASSLNIDGKETQYL.

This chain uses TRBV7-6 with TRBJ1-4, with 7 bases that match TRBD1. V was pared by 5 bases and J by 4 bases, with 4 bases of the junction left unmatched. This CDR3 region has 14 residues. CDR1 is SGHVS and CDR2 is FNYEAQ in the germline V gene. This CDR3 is CASSPGQLNEKLFF. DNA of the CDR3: TGTGCCAGCAGCCCGGGACAGCTTAATGAAAAACTGTTTTTT.

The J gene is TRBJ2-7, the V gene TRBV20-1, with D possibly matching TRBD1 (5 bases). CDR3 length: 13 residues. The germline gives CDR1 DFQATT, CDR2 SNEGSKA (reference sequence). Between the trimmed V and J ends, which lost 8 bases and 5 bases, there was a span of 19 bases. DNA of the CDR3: TGCAGTCCTCCAGGGCTCCCTTTTGACGAGCAGTACTTC. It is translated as CSPPGLPFDEQYF.

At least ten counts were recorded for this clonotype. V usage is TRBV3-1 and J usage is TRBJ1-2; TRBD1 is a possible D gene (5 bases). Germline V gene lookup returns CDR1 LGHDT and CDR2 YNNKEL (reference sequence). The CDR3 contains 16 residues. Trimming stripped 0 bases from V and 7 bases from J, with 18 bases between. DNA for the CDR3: TGTGCCAGCAGCCAAGACATCCGGGCGCCCAGGGTTGGCTACACCTTC. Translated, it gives CASSQDIRAPRVGYTF. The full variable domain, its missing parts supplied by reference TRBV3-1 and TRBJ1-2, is DTAVSQTPKYLVTQMGNDKSIKCEQNLGHDTMYWYKQDSKKFLKIMFSYNNKELIINETVPNRFSPKSPDKAHLNLHINSLELGDSAVYFCASSQDIRAPRVGYTFGSGTRLTVV.

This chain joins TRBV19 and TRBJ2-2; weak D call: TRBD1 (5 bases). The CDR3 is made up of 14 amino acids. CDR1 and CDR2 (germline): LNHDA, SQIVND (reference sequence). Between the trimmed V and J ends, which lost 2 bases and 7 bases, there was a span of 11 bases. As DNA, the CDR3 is TGTGCCAGTAGTATACAGCAGGGATACGGGGAGCTGTTTTTT. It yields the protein CASSIQQGYGELFF.

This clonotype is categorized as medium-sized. The CDR3 nucleotides are TGCAGCCTTGCGCAGGGGCGATATGAGACCCAGTACTTC. The encoded protein is CSLAQGRYETQYF. This chain links TRBV29-1 with TRBJ2-5; a possible D gene is TRBD1 (6 bases). The V gene lost 8 bases and the J gene lost 5 bases, with 18 bases spanning the gap. CDR3 size: 13 residues. Germline lookup yields CDR1 SQVTM and CDR2 ANQGSEA.

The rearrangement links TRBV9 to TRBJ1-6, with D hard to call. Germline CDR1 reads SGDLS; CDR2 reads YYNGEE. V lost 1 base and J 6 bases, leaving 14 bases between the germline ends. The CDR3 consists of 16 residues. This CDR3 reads CASSVQAELGNSPLHF. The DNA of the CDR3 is TGTGCCAGCAGCGTACAGGCCGAGTTAGGTAATTCACCCCTCCACTTT.

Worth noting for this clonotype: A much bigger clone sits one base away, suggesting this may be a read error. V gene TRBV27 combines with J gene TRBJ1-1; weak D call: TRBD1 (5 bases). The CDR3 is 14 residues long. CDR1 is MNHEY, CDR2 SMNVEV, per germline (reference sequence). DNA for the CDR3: TGTGCCAGCAGTTCCGCGGGGGTGAACACTGGAGCTTTCTTT. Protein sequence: CASSSAGVNTGAFF.

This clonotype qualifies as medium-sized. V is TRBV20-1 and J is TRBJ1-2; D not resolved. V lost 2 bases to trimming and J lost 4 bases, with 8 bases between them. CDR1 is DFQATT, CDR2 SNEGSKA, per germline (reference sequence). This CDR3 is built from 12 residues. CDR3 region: CSARLLGYGYTF. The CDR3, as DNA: TGCAGTGCTAGACTCCTGGGCTATGGCTACACCTTC.

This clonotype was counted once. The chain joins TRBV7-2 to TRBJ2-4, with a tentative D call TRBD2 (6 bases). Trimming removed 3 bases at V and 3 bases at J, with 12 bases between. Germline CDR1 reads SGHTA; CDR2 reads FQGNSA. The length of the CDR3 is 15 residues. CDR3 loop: CASSFMSGFKNIQYF. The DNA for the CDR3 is TGTGCCAGCAGCTTCATGAGCGGGTTCAAAAACATTCAGTACTTC. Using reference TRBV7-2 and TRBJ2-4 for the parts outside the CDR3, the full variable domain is GAGVSQSPSNKVTEKGKDVELRCDPISGHTALYWYRQSLGQGLEFLIYFQGNSAPDKSGLPSDRFSAERTGGSVSTLTIQRTQQEDSAVYLCASSFMSGFKNIQYFGAGTRLSVL.

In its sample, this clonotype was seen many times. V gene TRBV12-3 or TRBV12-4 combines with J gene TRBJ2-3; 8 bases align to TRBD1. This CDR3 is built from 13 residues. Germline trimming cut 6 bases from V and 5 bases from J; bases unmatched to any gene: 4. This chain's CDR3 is CASSLGQVDTQYF. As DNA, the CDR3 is TGTGCCAGCAGCCTGGGACAGGTAGATACGCAGTATTTT.

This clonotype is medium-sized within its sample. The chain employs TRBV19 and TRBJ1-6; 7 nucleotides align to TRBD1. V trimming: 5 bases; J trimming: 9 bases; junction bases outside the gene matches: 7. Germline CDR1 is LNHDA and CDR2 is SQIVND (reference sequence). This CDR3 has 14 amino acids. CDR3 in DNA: TGTGCCAGTAGTCCTACAGGGGAGCGTTCACCCCTCCACTTT. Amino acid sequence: CASSPTGERSPLHF.

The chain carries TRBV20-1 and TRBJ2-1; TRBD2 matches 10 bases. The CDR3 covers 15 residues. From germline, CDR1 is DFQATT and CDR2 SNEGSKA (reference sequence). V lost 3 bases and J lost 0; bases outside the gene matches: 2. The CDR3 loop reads CSARPSGGSYNEQFF. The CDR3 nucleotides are TGCAGTGCTAGGCCTAGCGGGGGCTCCTACAATGAGCAGTTCTTC.

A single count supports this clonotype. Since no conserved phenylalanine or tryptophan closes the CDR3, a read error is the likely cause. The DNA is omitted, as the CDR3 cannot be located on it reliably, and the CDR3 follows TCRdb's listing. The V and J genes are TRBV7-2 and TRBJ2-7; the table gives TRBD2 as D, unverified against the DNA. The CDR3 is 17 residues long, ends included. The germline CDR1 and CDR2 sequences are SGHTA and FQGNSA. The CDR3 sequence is CASSLEGVSGRSYERYS.